The entry below describes one T cell receptor beta chain. Primers included in the PCR were 60 Vbeta and 13 Jbeta primers. TCRdb's table, derived via immunoSEQ multiplex PCR, lists solely in-frame clones and lacks some. The sample lists around 92,000 clones; more than 65% were seen once. Germline-derived CDR1 and CDR2 are SGHAT and FQNNGV. V lost 0 bases, J lost 4 bases, and 5 bases stayed unmatched. CDR3 length equals 16 residues. This record belongs to a study of cytomegalovirus exposure and HLA in healthy donors. Sequences were obtained from PBMCs. This chain joins TRBV11-2 and TRBJ1-4, with 7 bases that match TRBD1. This sequence was found in a human donor in good health. CDR3 coding DNA: TGTGCCAGCAGCTTAGACAGGGGGTGGGGTAATGAAAAACTGTTTTTT. Residues: CASSLDRGWGNEKLFF.